A selection of T cell receptor beta chains follows, all from one sample in a study of T cell changes during pregnancy in multiple sclerosis. Sequencing was performed with immunoSEQ multiplex PCR; in TCRdb, only in-frame clones are kept and a portion is missing. The sample carries 95,000 to 110,000 clones, 85% to 95% recorded once. This specimen consisted of peripheral blood, obtained after pregnancy. Source of these receptors: a female donor with multiple sclerosis, enrolled in a pregnancy study. Both conserved end residues are part of each CDR3. D genes are given only for firm matches. Only part of the rows carry a size: once, few, many, or a class if the clone is expanded.

D gene: TRBD2; V gene: TRBV30; CDR3 length: 16; clone size: once; J gene: TRBJ2-6; CDR3 protein: CAWRGGGPSGANVLTF; CDR3 DNA: TGTGCCTGGAGAGGCGGGGGTCCCTCTGGGGCCAACGTCCTGACTTTC
D gene: TRBD1; V gene: TRBV4-3; CDR3 length: 16; clone size: .; J gene: TRBJ2-1; CDR3 protein: CASSQLGTGGHNEQFF; CDR3 DNA: TGCGCCAGCAGCCAACTCGGGACAGGGGGGCATAATGAGCAGTTCTTC
D gene: .; V gene: TRBV29-1; CDR3 length: 13; clone size: once; J gene: TRBJ1-5; CDR3 protein: CSVGQNGNQPQHF; CDR3 DNA: TGCAGCGTTGGACAGAATGGGAATCAGCCCCAGCATTTT
D gene: .; V gene: TRBV19; CDR3 length: 15; clone size: .; J gene: TRBJ2-1; CDR3 protein: CASTPRLARGNEQFF; CDR3 DNA: TGTGCCAGTACCCCAAGACTAGCCAGGGGCAATGAGCAGTTCTTC
D gene: TRBD1; V gene: TRBV7-3; CDR3 length: 15; clone size: .; J gene: TRBJ2-1; CDR3 protein: CASSSDGTGGKEQFF; CDR3 DNA: TGTGCCAGCAGCTCCGATGGGACAGGCGGGAAGGAGCAGTTCTTC
D gene: .; V gene: TRBV11-2; CDR3 length: 12; clone size: .; J gene: TRBJ2-7; CDR3 protein: CASSGGKNEQYF; CDR3 DNA: TGTGCCAGCAGCGGCGGGAAAAACGAGCAGTACTTC
D gene: .; V gene: TRBV19; CDR3 length: 12; clone size: .; J gene: TRBJ1-2; CDR3 protein: CASSIGRAGYTF; CDR3 DNA: TGTGCCAGTAGTATTGGGAGGGCAGGCTACACCTTC
D gene: TRBD1; V gene: TRBV5-8; CDR3 length: 14; clone size: .; J gene: TRBJ2-7; CDR3 protein: CASSFDRGRDEQYF; CDR3 DNA: TGTGCCAGCAGCTTTGACAGGGGGCGCGACGAGCAGTACTTC
D gene: TRBD1; V gene: TRBV30; CDR3 length: 17; clone size: .; J gene: TRBJ2-1; CDR3 protein: CAWSKGGASFSYNEQFF; CDR3 DNA: TGTGCCTGGAGTAAAGGGGGCGCAAGCTTTTCCTACAATGAGCAGTTCTTC
D gene: TRBD1; V gene: TRBV27; CDR3 length: 14; clone size: .; J gene: TRBJ1-2; CDR3 protein: CASRGQGAFYGYTF; CDR3 DNA: TGTGCCAGCAGGGGACAGGGGGCTTTCTATGGCTACACCTTC
D gene: TRBD1; V gene: TRBV6-4; CDR3 length: 15; clone size: .; J gene: TRBJ1-5; CDR3 protein: CARLIVDRDNQPQHF; CDR3 DNA: TGTGCCAGGCTTATCGTTGACAGGGACAATCAGCCCCAGCATTTT